This T cell receptor (beta chain) was identified in a study of T cells in Graves' hyperthyroidism and ophthalmopathy. Across the study: Peripheral blood was acquired at first diagnosis, ahead of any therapy whatsoever. Regarding the study as a whole: Most thyroid clonotypes expanded above 0.001 appeared in blood too. From stable hyperthyroidism, ophthalmopathy was separated by a 13 V-J model.

Comment on this clonotype: Its antigen remains unidentified.

V was shortened by 3 bases and J by 0 bases, with 11 bases between the two germline ends. From germline, CDR1 is SEHNR and CDR2 FQNEAQ (reference sequence). The CDR3 contains 15 residues. RNA transcripts gave rise to amplified TCR beta CDR3 regions. Using the HTBI primer set, a first-round RT-PCR was run on the TCR CDR3. Via MiXCR, TCRdb re-called the multiplex PCR reads, giving one row per CDR3 protein. The profile shows 750,000 to 950,000 distinct CDR3 sequences, 38% of them singletons. Sequenced: blood. The TCR comes from a man aged 18 to 30 with Graves' hyperthyroidism. The J gene is TRBJ1-2, the V gene TRBV7-9; tentatively, D is TRBD1 (6 bases). For the CDR3, the DNA is TGTGCCAGCAGCTTCCCTAGGGGGTCTAACTATGGCTACACCTTC. Its protein is CASSFPRGSNYGYTF.